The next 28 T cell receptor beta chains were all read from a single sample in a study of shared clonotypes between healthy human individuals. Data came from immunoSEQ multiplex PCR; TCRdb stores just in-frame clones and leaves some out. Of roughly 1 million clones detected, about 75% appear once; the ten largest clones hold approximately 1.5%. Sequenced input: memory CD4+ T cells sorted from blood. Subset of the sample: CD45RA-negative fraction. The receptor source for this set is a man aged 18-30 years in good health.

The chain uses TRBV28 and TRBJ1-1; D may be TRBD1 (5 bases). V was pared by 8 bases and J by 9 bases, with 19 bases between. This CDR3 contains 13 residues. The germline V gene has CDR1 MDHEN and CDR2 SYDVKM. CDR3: CASEDPGRFQAFF. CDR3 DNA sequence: TGTGCCAGCGAGGATCCAGGGCGGTTTCAAGCTTTCTTT.

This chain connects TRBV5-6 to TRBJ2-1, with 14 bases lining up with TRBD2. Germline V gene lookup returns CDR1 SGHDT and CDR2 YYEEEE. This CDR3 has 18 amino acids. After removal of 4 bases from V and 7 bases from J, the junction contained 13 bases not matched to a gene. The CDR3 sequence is CASSRRGTSGRTRNEQFF. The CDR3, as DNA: TGTGCCAGCAGCCGGAGGGGGACTAGCGGGAGAACGCGGAATGAGCAGTTCTTC.

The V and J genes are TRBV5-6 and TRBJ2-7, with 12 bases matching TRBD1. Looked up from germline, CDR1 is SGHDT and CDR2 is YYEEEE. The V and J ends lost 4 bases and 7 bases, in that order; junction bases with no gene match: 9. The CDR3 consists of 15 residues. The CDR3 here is CASSPTGQGAQEQYF. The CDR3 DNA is TGTGCCAGCAGCCCAACGGGACAGGGGGCGCAAGAGCAGTACTTC.

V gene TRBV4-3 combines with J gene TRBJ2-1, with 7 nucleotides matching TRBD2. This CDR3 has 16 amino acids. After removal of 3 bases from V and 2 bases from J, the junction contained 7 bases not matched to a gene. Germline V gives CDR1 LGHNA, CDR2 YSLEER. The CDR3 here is CASSQNAAGAYNEQFF. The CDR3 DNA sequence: TGCGCCAGCAGCCAGAATGCGGCGGGAGCCTACAATGAGCAGTTCTTC.

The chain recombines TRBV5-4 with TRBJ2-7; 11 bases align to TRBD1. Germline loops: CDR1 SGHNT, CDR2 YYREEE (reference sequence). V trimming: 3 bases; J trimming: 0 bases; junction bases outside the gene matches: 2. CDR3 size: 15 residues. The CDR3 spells CASSSGTGGSYEQYF. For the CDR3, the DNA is TGTGCCAGCAGCTCCGGGACAGGGGGCTCCTACGAGCAGTACTTC.

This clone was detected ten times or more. The CDR3 sequence: CASGQTTDTQYF. The DNA of the CDR3 is TGTGCCAGTGGACAGACCACAGATACGCAGTATTTT. The gene calls are TRBV19 and TRBJ2-3, with D possibly matching TRBD1 (6 bases). There are 12 residues in the CDR3. Between the trimmed V and J ends, which lost 8 bases and 2 bases, there was a span of 8 bases. Germline V gene data show CDR1 as LNHDA and CDR2 as SQIVND (reference sequence).

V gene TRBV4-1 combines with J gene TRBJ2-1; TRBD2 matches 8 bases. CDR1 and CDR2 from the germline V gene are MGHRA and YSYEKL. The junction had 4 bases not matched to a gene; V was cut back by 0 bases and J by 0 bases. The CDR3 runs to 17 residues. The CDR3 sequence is CASSQETSGVSYNEQFF. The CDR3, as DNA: TGCGCCAGCAGCCAAGAAACTAGCGGCGTCTCCTACAATGAGCAGTTCTTC.

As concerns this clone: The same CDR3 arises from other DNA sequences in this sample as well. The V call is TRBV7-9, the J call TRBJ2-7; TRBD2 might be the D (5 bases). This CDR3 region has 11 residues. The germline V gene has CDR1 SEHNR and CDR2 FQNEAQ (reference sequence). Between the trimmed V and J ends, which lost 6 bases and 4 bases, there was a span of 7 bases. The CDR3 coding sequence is TGTGCCAGCAGTCGAGGGTACGAGCAGTACTTC. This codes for CASSRGYEQYF.

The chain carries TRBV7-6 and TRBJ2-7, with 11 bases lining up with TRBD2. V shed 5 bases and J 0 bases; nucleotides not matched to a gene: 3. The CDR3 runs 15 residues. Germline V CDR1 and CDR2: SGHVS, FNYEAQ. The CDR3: CASSPTSGSSYEQYF. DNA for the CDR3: TGTGCCAGCAGCCCTACTAGCGGGAGCTCCTACGAGCAGTACTTC.

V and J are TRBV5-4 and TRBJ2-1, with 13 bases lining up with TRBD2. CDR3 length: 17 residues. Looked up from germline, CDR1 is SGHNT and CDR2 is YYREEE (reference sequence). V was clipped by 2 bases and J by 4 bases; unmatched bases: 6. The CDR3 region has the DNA TGTGCCAGCAGCTTCGGGACTAGCGGGACCAGTTACAATGAGCAGTTCTTC. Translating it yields CASSFGTSGTSYNEQFF. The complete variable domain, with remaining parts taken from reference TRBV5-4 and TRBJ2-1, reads ETGVTQSPTHLIKTRGQQVTLRCSSQSGHNTVSWYQQALGQGPQFIFQYYREEENGRGNFPPRFSGLQFPNYSSELNVNALELDDSALYLCASSFGTSGTSYNEQFFGPGTRLTVL.

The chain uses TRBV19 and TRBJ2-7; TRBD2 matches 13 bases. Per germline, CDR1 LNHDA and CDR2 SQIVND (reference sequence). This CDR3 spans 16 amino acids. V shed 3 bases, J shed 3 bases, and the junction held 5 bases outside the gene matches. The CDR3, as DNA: TGTGCCAGTAGTATTGGGACTAGCGGGGCCTACTACGAGCAGTACTTC. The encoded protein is CASSIGTSGAYYEQYF.

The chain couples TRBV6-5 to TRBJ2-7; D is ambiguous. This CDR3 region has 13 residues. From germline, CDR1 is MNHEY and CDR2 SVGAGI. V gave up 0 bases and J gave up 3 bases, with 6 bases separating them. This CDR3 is CASSYSPNYEQYF. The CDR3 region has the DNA TGTGCCAGCAGTTACTCCCCTAACTACGAGCAGTACTTC.

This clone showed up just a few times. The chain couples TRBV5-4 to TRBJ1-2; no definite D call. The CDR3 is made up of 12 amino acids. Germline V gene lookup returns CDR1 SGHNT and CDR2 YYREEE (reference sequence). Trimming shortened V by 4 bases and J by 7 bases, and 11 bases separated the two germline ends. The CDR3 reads CASSRESAGYTF. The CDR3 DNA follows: TGTGCCAGCAGCCGCGAATCGGCTGGCTACACCTTC. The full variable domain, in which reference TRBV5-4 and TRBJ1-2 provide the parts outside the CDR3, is ETGVTQSPTHLIKTRGQQVTLRCSSQSGHNTVSWYQQALGQGPQFIFQYYREEENGRGNFPPRFSGLQFPNYSSELNVNALELDDSALYLCASSRESAGYTFGSGTRLTVV.

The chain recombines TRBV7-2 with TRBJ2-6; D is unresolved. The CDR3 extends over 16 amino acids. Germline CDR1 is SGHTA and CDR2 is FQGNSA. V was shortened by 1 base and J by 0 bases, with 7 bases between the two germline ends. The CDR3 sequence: CASSLGAASGANVLTF. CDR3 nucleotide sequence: TGTGCCAGCAGCTTAGGCGCCGCCTCTGGGGCCAACGTCCTGACTTTC.

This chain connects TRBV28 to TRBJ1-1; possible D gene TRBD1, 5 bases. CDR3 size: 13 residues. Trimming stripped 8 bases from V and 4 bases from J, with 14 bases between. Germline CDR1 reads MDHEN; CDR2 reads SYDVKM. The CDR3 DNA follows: TGTGCCAGCGGTTGGGGGATGGGCACTGAAGCTTTCTTT. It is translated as CASGWGMGTEAFF.

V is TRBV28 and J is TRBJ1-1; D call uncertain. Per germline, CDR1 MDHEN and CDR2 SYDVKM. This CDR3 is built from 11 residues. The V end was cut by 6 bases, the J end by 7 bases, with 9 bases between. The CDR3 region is CASRWRDEAFF. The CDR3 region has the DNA TGTGCCAGCAGATGGAGAGATGAAGCTTTCTTT.

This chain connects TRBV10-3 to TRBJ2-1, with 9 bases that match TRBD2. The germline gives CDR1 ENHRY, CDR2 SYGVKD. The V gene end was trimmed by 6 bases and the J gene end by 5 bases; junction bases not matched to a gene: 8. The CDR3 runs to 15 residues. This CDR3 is CAIRHSGRIDNEQFF. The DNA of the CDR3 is TGTGCCATCAGACATAGCGGGAGAATCGACAATGAGCAGTTCTTC.

The CDR3 DNA sequence: TGTGCCAGCTCAACATTTAATTCACCCCTCCACTTT. Its translation is CASSTFNSPLHF. The gene calls are TRBV18 and TRBJ1-6, with D uncertain. From germline, CDR1 is KGHSH and CDR2 LQKENI. This CDR3 is 12 amino acids long. The V gene lost 5 bases and the J gene lost 6 bases, with 5 bases spanning the gap. Together with reference TRBV18 and TRBJ1-6, the CDR3 gives the full variable domain: NAGVMQNPRHLVRRRGQEARLRCSPMKGHSHVYWYRQLPEEGLKFMVYLQKENIIDESGMPKERFSAEFPKEGPSILRIQQVVRGDSAAYFCASSTFNSPLHFGNGTRLTVT.

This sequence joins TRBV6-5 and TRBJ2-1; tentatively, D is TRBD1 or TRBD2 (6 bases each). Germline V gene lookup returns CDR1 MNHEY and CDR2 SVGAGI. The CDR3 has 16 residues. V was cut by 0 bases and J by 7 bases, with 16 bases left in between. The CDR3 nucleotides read TGTGCCAGCAGTTACTCGAACGGGAGAGGGGGGAATGAGCAGTTCTTC. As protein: CASSYSNGRGGNEQFF.

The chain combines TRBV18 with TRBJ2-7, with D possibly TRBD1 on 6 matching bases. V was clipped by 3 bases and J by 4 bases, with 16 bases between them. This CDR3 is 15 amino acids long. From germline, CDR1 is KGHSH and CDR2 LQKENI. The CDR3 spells CASSPYQGIRYEQYF. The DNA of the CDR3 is TGTGCCAGCTCACCCTACCAGGGGATCCGATACGAGCAGTACTTC.

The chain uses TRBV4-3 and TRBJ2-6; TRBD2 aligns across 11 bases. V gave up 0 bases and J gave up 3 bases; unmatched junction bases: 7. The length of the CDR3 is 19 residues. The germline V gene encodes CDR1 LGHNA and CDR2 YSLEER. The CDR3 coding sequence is TGCGCCAGCAGCCAAGATCTACTAGCGGGAGTGCGTGGGGCCAACGTCCTGACTTTC. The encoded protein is CASSQDLLAGVRGANVLTF.

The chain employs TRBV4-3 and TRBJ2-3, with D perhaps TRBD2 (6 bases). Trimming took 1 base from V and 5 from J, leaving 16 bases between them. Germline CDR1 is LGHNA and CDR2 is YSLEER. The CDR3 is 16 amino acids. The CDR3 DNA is TGCGCCAGCAGCCAAGTGAGTGGGGGGACTGGAGATACGCAGTATTTT. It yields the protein CASSQVSGGTGDTQYF.

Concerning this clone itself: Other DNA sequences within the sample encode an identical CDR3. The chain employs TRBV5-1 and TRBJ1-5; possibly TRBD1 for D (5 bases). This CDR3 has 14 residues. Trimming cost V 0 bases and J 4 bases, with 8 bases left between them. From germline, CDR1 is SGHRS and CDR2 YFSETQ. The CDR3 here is CASSLEGANQPQHF. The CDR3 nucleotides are TGCGCCAGCAGCTTGGAAGGGGCGAATCAGCCCCAGCATTTT.

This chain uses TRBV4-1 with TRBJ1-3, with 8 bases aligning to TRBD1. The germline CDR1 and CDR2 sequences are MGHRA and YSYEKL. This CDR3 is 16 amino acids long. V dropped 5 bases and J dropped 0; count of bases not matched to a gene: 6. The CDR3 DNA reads TGCGCCAGCAGCGCCGGACAGGGTCCCTCTGGAAACACCATATATTTT. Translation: CASSAGQGPSGNTIYF.

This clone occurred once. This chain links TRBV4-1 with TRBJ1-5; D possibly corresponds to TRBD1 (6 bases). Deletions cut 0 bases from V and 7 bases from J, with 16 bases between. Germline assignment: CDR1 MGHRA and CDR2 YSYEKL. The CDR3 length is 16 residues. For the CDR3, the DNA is TGCGCCAGCAGCCAAGAAGTGGGGGCTACCGGGCAGCCCCAGCATTTT. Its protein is CASSQEVGATGQPQHF.

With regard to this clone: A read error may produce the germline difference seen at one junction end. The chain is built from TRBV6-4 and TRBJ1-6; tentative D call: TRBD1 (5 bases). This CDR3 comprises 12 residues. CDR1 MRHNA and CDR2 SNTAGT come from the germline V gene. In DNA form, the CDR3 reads TGTGCCAGCAGCCCCAAAGGAGAGTGGGGCAACTTT. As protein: CASSPKGEWGNF.

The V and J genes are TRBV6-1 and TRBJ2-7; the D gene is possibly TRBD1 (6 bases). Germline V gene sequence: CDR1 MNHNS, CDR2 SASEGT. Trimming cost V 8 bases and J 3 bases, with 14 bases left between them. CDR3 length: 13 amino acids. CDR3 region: CASFVGQNYEQYF. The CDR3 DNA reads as TGTGCCAGCTTCGTCGGACAGAACTACGAGCAGTACTTC.

The CDR3 spells CASSATDSRGNEQFF. The DNA of the CDR3 is TGTGCCAGCAGCGCGACGGACAGCCGTGGCAATGAGCAGTTCTTC. The chain recombines TRBV9 with TRBJ2-1, with a weak D call TRBD1 (6 bases). Germline V gene data show CDR1 as SGDLS and CDR2 as YYNGEE. The germline V and J ends were trimmed by 3 bases and 6 bases, with 16 bases remaining between them. This CDR3 has 15 residues.